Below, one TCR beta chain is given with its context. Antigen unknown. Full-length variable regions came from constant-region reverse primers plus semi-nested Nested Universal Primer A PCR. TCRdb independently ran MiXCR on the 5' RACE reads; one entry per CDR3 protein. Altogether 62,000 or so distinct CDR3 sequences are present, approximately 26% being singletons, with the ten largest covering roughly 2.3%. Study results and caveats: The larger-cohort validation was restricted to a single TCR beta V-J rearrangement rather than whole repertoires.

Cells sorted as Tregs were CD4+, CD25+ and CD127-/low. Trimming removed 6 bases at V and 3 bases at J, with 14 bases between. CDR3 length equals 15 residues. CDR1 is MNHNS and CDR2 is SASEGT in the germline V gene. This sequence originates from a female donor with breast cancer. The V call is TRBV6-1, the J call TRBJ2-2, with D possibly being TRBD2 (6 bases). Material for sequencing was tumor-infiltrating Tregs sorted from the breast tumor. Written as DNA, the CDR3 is TGTGCCAGCAGCTTAGCGGAGGCGGACACCGGGGAGCTGTTTTTT. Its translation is CASSLAEADTGELFF.